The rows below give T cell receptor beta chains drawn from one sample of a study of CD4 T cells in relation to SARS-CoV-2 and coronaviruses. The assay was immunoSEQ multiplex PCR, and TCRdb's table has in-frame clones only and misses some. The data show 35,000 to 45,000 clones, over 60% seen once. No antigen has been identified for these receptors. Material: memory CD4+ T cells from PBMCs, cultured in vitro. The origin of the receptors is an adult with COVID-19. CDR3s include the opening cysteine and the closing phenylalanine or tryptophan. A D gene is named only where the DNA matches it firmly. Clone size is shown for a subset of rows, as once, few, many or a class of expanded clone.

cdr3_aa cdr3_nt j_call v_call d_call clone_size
CASSPAGTVPRGYTF TGTGCCAGCAGTCCCGCTGGGACGGTGCCCCGGGGCTACACCTTC TRBJ1-2 TRBV28 NA NA
CATSDVDTASTDTQYF TGTGCCACCAGTGACGTTGACACAGCTAGCACAGATACGCAGTATTTT TRBJ2-3 TRBV24-1 NA few
CATSRVLQVYSGANVLTF TGTGCCACCAGCAGAGTCCTTCAGGTTTACTCTGGGGCCAACGTCCTGACTTTC TRBJ2-6 TRBV15 NA NA
CATSALGSGDYYNEQFF TGTGCCACCAGTGCCTTGGGATCGGGAGACTATTACAATGAGCAGTTCTTC TRBJ2-1 TRBV24-1 NA NA
CASSYRLRLDGTYEQYF TGTGCCAGCAGTTACAGGTTACGGCTTGACGGTACCTACGAGCAGTACTTC TRBJ2-7 TRBV6-2/TRBV6-3 NA NA
CASNWGWGNQPQHF TGTGCCAGTAACTGGGGTTGGGGCAATCAGCCCCAGCATTTT TRBJ1-5 TRBV19 NA NA
CASTGQTYSNQPQHF TGTGCCAGTACCGGACAAACCTATAGCAATCAGCCCCAGCATTTT TRBJ1-5 TRBV19 NA NA
CASSLNRESKNTGELFF TGTGCCAGCTCTCTCAATCGGGAGTCCAAGAACACCGGGGAGCTGTTTTTT TRBJ2-2 TRBV18 NA NA
CASSMGNGGPTDTQYF TGTGCCAGTAGTATGGGGAACGGGGGGCCCACAGATACGCAGTATTTT TRBJ2-3 TRBV19 NA once
CASSMIGGETEAFF TGTGCCAGTAGTATGATAGGGGGCGAAACTGAAGCTTTCTTT TRBJ1-1 TRBV19 TRBD1 few
CASRPDRDHQPQHF TGTGCCAGTAGGCCGGACAGGGACCACCAGCCCCAGCATTTT TRBJ1-5 TRBV19 TRBD1 NA
CASSIFLAAGRNTEAFF TGTGCCAGTAGTATATTTTTGGCGGCCGGCAGAAACACTGAAGCTTTCTTT TRBJ1-1 TRBV19 NA NA
CASKINSGGTDTQYF TGCGCCAGCAAGATAAATAGCGGAGGCACAGATACGCAGTATTTT TRBJ2-3 TRBV5-1 NA NA
CASASTGSSYNSPLHF TGTGCTAGTGCTTCAACTGGCAGCTCCTATAATTCACCCCTCCACTTT TRBJ1-6 TRBV12-5 NA NA
CASSVSPQETQYF TGTGCCAGCAGCGTATCTCCTCAGGAGACCCAGTACTTC TRBJ2-5 TRBV9 NA NA
CASSFPSGRGTGELFF TGTGCCAGCAGCTTTCCTAGCGGGAGGGGCACCGGGGAGCTGTTTTTT TRBJ2-2 TRBV12-1 NA few
CASSLDRHNEQFF TGTGCCAGCAGCTTAGATAGGCACAATGAGCAGTTCTTC TRBJ2-1 TRBV11-2 NA NA
CASSSLAGAVDTQYF TGTGCCAGCAGCTCCTTAGCGGGAGCGGTAGATACGCAGTATTTT TRBJ2-3 TRBV7-9 TRBD2 NA
CASSPKTGGSNEQFF TGTGCCAGCTCACCAAAGACAGGGGGGTCCAATGAGCAGTTCTTC TRBJ2-1 TRBV18 TRBD1 NA
CASRRRQGLQPQHF TGTGCCAGCAGACGGAGACAGGGTTTACAGCCCCAGCATTTT TRBJ1-5 TRBV6-5 TRBD1 NA
CASSFGTSDTQYF TGTGCCAGCAGCTTTGGTACTTCCGATACGCAGTATTTT TRBJ2-3 TRBV11-2 NA NA
CASSPTGTSGRRTDTQYF TGTGCCAGCAGCCCGACCGGGACTAGCGGGAGAAGGACAGATACGCAGTATTTT TRBJ2-3 TRBV9 TRBD2 NA
CASSQIAGTNTGELFF TGCGCCAGCAGCCAAATCGCGGGGACGAACACCGGGGAGCTGTTTTTT TRBJ2-2 TRBV4-1 NA few
CASSLVGTSVGEQFF TGTGCCAGCAGCTTGGTAGGGACTAGTGTCGGTGAGCAGTTCTTC TRBJ2-1 TRBV5-4 TRBD2 once
CASSESQGQGGSSYEQYF TGTGCCAGCAGTGAAAGCCAGGGACAGGGGGGGAGCTCCTACGAGCAGTACTTC TRBJ2-7 TRBV6-1 TRBD1 NA
CASSLEVPPLYF TGCGCCAGCAGCTTGGAGGTTCCACCCCTGTACTTC TRBJ2-5 TRBV5-1 NA NA
CASSDLGSGANVLTF TGTGCCAGCAGTGACCTGGGATCGGGGGCCAACGTCCTGACTTTC TRBJ2-6 TRBV27 NA NA
CASSIVVGDGYTF TGTGCCAGTAGTATCGTAGTAGGGGACGGCTACACCTTC TRBJ1-2 TRBV19 NA NA
CATSDYRGHTEQFF TGTGCCACCAGTGATTACAGGGGGCACACTGAGCAGTTCTTC TRBJ2-1 TRBV24-1 TRBD1 NA
CASSKTGNTEAFF TGTGCCAGCAGTAAAACAGGGAACACTGAAGCTTTCTTT TRBJ1-1 TRBV6-5 NA once
CASKNYRRAPYEQYF TGTGCCAGCAAAAACTACCGGAGGGCCCCCTACGAGCAGTACTTC TRBJ2-7 TRBV6-5 NA NA
CASSVVPGSNTGELFF TGTGCCAGCAGCGTAGTTCCAGGGTCGAACACCGGGGAGCTGTTTTTT TRBJ2-2 TRBV9 NA NA
CASSYSVGASGYEQYF TGTGCCAGCAGTTACTCCGTCGGGGCTAGCGGCTACGAGCAGTACTTC TRBJ2-7 TRBV6-6 TRBD2 NA
CASSLLQETQYF TGTGCCAGCAGCCTACTCCAAGAGACCCAGTACTTC TRBJ2-5 TRBV7-9 NA NA
CASSLRAYYEQYF TGTGCCAGCAGTTTGAGGGCCTACTACGAGCAGTACTTC TRBJ2-7 TRBV27 NA few
CASSGLAGLDTQYF TGTGCCAGTTCCGGGTTAGCGGGGTTAGATACGCAGTATTTT TRBJ2-3 TRBV7-2 TRBD2 NA
CASRTWTGSEGAFF TGTGCCAGCCGGACCTGGACGGGGAGCGAGGGAGCTTTCTTT TRBJ1-1 TRBV2 NA NA
CARRIPLEQYF TGTGCCAGAAGAATCCCCCTCGAGCAGTACTTC TRBJ2-7 TRBV7-3 NA NA
CASSQERTVGEQFF TGTGCCAGCAGCCAAGAAAGGACAGTCGGTGAGCAGTTCTTC TRBJ2-1 TRBV3-1/TRBV3-2 NA NA
CASSPQDSRNQPQHF TGTGCCAGCTCACCACAGGACAGCCGCAATCAGCCCCAGCATTTT TRBJ1-5 TRBV18 NA NA
CASSSTSGSRDTQYF TGTGCCAGCAGCTCTACGAGCGGGAGTAGAGATACGCAGTATTTT TRBJ2-3 TRBV5-4 TRBD2 once